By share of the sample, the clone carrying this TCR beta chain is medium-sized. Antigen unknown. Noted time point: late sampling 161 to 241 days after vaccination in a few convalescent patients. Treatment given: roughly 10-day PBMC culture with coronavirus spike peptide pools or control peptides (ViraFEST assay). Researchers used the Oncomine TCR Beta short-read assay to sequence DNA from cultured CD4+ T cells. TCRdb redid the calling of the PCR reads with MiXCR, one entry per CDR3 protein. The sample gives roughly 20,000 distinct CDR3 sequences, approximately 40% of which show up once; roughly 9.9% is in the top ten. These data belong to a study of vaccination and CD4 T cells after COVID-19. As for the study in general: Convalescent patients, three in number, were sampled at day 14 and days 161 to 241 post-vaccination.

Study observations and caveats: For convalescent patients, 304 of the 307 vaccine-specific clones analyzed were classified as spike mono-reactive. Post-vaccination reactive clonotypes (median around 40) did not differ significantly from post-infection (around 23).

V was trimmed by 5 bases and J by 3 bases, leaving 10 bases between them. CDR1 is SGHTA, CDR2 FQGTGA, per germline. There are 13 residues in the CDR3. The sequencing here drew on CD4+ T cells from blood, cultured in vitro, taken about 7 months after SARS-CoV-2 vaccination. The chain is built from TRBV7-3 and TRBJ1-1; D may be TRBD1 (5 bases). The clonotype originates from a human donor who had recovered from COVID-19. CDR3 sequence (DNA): TGTGCCAGCAGCGTCCGGGGGGACACTGAAGCTTTCTTT. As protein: CASSVRGDTEAFF.